This entry features one TCR beta chain sequence. The entry originates in a study of blood T cell repertoires in COVID-19. Looking at the study overall: Sites in the United States, Italy and Spain provided acute and convalescent COVID-19 samples.

Measured with immunoSEQ multiplex PCR; TCRdb has only the in-frame clones, and not every one. This table holds approximately 220,000 clones, 83% found once. All enrollees were roughly 18 to 89 years old and from about two dozen US areas. Participants reported their clinical history, and cohort assignment relied on those reports. Trimming left V 3 bases short and J 3 bases short, with 12 bases between. The length of the CDR3 is 15 residues. Per germline, CDR1 MNHNS and CDR2 SASEGT. The sample consisted of PBMCs or T cells enriched from blood (not recorded which). The receptor's source is a woman aged 40-49 years who had been exposed to COVID-19. The rearrangement uses TRBV6-1 and TRBJ1-3; D remains ambiguous. CDR3 in amino acids: CASSDYRGGGNTIYF. The CDR3 DNA sequence: TGTGCCAGCAGTGATTACCGGGGTGGTGGAAACACCATATATTTT.